This T cell receptor beta chain is drawn from a study of PD-1 blockade in mismatch repair-deficient tumors. Overall study results and limits: After pembrolizumab, tumor-resident clones rose rapidly, then generally contracted before radiologic responses.

As concerns this clone: Its antigen is unidentified.

The V gene's germline CDR1 is MNHEY and CDR2 SMNVEV (reference sequence). J lost 0 bases, V lost 6 bases, and 6 bases had no gene match. The CDR3 is 15 residues long. The repertoire was sequenced with immunoSEQ multiplex PCR; TCRdb's copy has only in-frame clones and lacks some. The sample includes some 97,000 clones, approximately 80% of them seen just once. The TCR-sequenced patients were three responders to pembrolizumab. The chain employs TRBV27 and TRBJ2-3; 7 nucleotides line up with TRBD2. The material sequenced was peripheral blood, taken 36 weeks after starting pembrolizumab. This sequence was found in an adult with mismatch repair-deficient cancer. CDR3: CASRPLAASTDTQYF. Written as DNA, the CDR3 is TGTGCCAGCAGACCCCTAGCGGCTAGCACAGATACGCAGTATTTT.